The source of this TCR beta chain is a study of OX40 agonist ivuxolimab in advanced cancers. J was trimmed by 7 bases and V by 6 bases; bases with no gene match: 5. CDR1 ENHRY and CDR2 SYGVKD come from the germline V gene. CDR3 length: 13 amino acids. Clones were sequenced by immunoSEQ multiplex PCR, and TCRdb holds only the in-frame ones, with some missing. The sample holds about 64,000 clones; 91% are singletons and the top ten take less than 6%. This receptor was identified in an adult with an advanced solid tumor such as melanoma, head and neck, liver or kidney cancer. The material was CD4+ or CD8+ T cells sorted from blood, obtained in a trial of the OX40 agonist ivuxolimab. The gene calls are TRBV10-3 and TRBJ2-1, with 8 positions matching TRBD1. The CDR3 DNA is TGTGCCATCAGGTCGGACAGGGCGAATGAGCAGTTCTTC. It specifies CAIRSDRANEQFF.